This TCR beta chain originates from a study of naive and memory T cell subsets. Only a few counts were recorded for this clonotype. Its antigen is not known. Two oligonucleotides, mixed equimolar, formed the beta constant-region primer covering TRBC1 and TRBC2. Ligated cDNA was amplified by four rounds of PCR with nested alpha and beta constant-region primers and SP2. Ligation attached a single-stranded oligonucleotide with a 12-nucleotide UMI and the SP2 primer to the cDNA 3' end. TCRdb independently ran MiXCR on the UMI-ligation and nested PCR reads; one entry per CDR3 protein. This sample carries 95,000 to 150,000 distinct CDR3 sequences, roughly 32% of them seen once, and the ten largest clones take approximately 0.9%. This CDR3 comprises 12 residues. Germline V gives CDR1 MNHEY, CDR2 SMNVEV (reference sequence). V gave up 3 bases and J gave up 6 bases, with 9 bases separating them. Cells stained for CD3, CD4, CD8, CD45RA, CD27 and viability were sorted into four CD45RA/CD27 subsets.

Findings and limits, study-wide: In CD4 and CD8 cells, diversity dropped from naive through EMRA. TCR abundance followed a power law differing between naive and memory subsets.

Source material: central memory CD4+ T cells from blood. The genes are TRBV27 and TRBJ2-7, with D maybe TRBD1 (6 bases). The receptor was isolated from a human donor in good health. The CDR3 DNA follows: TGTGCCAGCAGTTTTTTGGGGGCCGAGCAGTACTTC. Protein sequence: CASSFLGAEQYF.